A single T cell receptor (beta chain) is shown here with its context. These data come from a study of blood T cell repertoires in COVID-19. Study-wide context: Acute and convalescent COVID-19 samples came from the United States, Italy and Spain. Nucleic acid was either cDNA or gDNA, and it came from T cells, B-cell-depleted T cells, or PBMCs.

V gave up 4 bases and J gave up 0 bases; unmatched junction bases: 3. This CDR3 comprises 16 residues. The germline V gene has CDR1 SGDLS and CDR2 YYNGEE. The table came from immunoSEQ multiplex PCR; TCRdb's copy has only in-frame clones and leaves some out. Of about 230,000 clones in the sample, 65% to 90% were seen once. Specimen: peripheral blood. The chain links TRBV9 to TRBJ2-1, with 11 bases aligning to TRBD2. The receptor's source is a woman aged 45 to 65 with acute or convalescent COVID-19. The CDR3 nucleotides are TGTGCCAGCAGCCTTAGCGGGGGGGACTCCTACAATGAGCAGTTCTTC. As protein: CASSLSGGDSYNEQFF.